This T cell receptor beta chain was found in a study of identical twins. TCRdb recomputed calls from the 5' RACE reads with MiXCR, one row per CDR3 protein. The table has around 230,000 distinct CDR3 sequences, roughly a tenth seen once. V was trimmed by 3 bases and J by 6 bases, leaving 12 bases between them. Per germline, CDR1 LGHDT and CDR2 YNNKEL (reference sequence). This CDR3 region has 14 residues. Sequenced material: memory (CD45RO+) T cells sorted from blood. This clonotype was obtained from a woman aged 18-29 years in good health. The chain employs TRBV3-1 and TRBJ2-1; D gene ambiguous. For the CDR3, the DNA is TGTGCCAGCAGCCACATCAGACCCAGCAATGAGCAGTTCTTC. It encodes CASSHIRPSNEQFF.